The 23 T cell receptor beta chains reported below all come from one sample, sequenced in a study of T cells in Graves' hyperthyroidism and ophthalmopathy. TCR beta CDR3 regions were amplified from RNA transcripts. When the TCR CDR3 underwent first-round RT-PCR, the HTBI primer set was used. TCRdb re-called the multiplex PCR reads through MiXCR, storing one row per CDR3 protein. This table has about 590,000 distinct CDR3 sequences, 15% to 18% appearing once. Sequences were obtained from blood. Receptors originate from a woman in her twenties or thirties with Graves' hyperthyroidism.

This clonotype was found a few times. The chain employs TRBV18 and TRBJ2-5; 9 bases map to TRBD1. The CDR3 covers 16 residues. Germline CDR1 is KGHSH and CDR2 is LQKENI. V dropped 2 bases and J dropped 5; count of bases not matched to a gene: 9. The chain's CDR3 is CASSPMDRGGFETQYF. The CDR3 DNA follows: TGTGCCAGCTCACCAATGGACAGGGGAGGTTTTGAGACCCAGTACTTC.

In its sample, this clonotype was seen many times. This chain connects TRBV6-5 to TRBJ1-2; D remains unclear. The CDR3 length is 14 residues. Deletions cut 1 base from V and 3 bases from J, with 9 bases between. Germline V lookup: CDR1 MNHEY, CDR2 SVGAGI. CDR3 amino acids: CASSYLVEDYGYTF. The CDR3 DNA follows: TGTGCCAGCAGTTACTTGGTGGAGGACTATGGCTACACCTTC.

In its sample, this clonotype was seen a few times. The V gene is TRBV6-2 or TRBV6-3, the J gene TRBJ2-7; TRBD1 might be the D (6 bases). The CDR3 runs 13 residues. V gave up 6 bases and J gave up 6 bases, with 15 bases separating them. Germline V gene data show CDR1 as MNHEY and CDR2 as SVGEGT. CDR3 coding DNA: TGTGCCAGCAGCGACCTACAGGGATCCGAGCAGTACTTC. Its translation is CASSDLQGSEQYF.

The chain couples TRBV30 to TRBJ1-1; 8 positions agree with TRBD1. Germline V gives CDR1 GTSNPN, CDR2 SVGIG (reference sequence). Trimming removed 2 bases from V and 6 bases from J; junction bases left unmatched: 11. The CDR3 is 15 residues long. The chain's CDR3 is CAWSIYRTGPSEAFF. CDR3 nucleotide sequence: TGTGCCTGGAGTATTTACAGGACAGGGCCTTCTGAAGCTTTCTTT. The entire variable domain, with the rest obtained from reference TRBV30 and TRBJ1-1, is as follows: SQTIHQWPATLVQPVGSPLSLECTVEGTSNPNLYWYRQAAGRGLQLLFYSVGIGQISSEVPQNLSASRPQDRQFILSSKKLLLSDSGFYLCAWSIYRTGPSEAFFGQGTRLTVV.

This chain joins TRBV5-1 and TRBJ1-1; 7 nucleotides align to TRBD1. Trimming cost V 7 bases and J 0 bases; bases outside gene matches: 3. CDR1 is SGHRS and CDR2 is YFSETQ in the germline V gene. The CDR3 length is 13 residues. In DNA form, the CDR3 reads TGCGCCAGCGCGCAGGGGGTGAACACTGAAGCTTTCTTT. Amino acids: CASAQGVNTEAFF. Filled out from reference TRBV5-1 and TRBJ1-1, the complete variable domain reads KAGVTQTPRYLIKTRGQQVTLSCSPISGHRSVSWYQQTPGQGLQFLFEYFSETQRNKGNFPGRFSGRQFSNSRSEMNVSTLELGDSALYLCASAQGVNTEAFFGQGTRLTVV.

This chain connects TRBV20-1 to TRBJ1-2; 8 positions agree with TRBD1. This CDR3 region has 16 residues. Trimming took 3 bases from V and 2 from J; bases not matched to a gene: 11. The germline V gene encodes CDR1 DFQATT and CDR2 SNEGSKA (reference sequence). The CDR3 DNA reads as TGCAGTGCTAGGTTCCGGGACAGGACTTTAAACTATGGCTACACCTTC. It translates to CSARFRDRTLNYGYTF.

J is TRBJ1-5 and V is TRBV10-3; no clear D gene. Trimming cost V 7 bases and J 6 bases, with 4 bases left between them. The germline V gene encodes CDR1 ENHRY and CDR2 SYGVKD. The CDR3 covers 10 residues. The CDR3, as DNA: TGTGCCATCACTGGTCAGCCCCAGCATTTT. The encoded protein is CAITGQPQHF.

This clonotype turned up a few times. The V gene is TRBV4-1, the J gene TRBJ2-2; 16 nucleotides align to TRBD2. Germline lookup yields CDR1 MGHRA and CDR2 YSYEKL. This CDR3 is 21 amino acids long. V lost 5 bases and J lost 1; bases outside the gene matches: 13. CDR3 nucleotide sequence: TGCGCCAGCAGCAAGAAACCGGGACTAGCGGGAGGGAACATGAACACCGGGGAGCTGTTTTTT. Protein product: CASSKKPGLAGGNMNTGELFF.

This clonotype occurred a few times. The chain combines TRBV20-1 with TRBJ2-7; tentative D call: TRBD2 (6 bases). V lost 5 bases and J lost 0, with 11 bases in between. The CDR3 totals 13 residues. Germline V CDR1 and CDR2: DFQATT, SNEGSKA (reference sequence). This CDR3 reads CSAPRGSSYEQYF. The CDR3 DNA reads TGCAGTGCTCCCCGGGGGAGCTCCTACGAGCAGTACTTC.

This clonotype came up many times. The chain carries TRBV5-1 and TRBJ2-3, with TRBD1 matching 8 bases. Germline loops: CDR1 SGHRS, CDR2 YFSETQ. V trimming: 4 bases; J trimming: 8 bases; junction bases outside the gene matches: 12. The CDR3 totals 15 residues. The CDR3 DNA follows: TGCGCCAGCAGCCTGGACAGGGCGCGTCGAGGTACGCAGTATTTT. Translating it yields CASSLDRARRGTQYF.

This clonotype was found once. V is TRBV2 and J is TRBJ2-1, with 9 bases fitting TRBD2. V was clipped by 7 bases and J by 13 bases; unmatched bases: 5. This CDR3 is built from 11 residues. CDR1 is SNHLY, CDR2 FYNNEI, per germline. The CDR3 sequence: CASTREGLQFF. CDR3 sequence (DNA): TGTGCCAGCACGCGGGAGGGCCTCCAGTTCTTC.

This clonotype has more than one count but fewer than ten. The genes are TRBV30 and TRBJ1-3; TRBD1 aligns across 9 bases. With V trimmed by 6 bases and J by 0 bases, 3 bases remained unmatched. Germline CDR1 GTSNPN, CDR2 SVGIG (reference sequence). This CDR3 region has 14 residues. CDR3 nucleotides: TGTGCCTGTCCGGGACAGGGCTCTGGAAACACCATATATTTT. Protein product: CACPGQGSGNTIYF. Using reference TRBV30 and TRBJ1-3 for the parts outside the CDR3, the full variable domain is SQTIHQWPATLVQPVGSPLSLECTVEGTSNPNLYWYRQAAGRGLQLLFYSVGIGQISSEVPQNLSASRPQDRQFILSSKKLLLSDSGFYLCACPGQGSGNTIYFGEGSWLTVV.

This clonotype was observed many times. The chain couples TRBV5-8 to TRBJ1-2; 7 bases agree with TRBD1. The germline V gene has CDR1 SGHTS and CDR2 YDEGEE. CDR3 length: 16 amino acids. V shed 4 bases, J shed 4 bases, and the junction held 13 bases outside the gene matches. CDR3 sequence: CASSAGGRQGGYGYTF. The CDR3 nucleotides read TGTGCCAGCAGCGCGGGTGGCCGACAGGGAGGCTATGGCTACACCTTC.

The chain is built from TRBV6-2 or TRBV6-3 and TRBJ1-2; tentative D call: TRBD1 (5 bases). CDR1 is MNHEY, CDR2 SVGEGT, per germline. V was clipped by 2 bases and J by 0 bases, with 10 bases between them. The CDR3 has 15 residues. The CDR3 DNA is TGTGCCAGCAGTTACATCGGGGGAGCTAACTATGGCTACACCTTC. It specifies CASSYIGGANYGYTF.

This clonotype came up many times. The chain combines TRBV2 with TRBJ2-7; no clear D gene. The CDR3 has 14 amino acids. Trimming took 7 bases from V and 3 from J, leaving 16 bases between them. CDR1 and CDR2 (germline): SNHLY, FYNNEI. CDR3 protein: CASMTRPERYEQYF. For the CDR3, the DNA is TGTGCCAGCATGACTCGGCCGGAACGCTACGAGCAGTACTTC.

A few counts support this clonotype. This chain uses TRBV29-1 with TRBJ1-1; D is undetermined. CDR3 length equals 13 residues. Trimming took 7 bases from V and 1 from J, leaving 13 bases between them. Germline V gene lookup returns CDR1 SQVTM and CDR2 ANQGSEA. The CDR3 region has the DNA TGCAGCGCCGTGGGTACGAGGAACACTGAAGCTTTCTTT. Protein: CSAVGTRNTEAFF.

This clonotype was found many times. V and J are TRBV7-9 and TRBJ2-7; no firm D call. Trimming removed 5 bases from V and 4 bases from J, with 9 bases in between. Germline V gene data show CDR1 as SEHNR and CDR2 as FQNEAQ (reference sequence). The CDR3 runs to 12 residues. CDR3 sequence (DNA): TGTGCCAGCAGCCAGGCCAAATACGAGCAGTACTTC. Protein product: CASSQAKYEQYF.

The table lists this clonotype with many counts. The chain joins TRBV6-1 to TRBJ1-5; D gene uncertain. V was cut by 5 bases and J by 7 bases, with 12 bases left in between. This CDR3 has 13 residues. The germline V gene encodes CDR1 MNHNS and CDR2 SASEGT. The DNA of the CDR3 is TGTGCCAGCAGTTCGACGACGGGACAGCCCCAGCATTTT. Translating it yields CASSSTTGQPQHF.

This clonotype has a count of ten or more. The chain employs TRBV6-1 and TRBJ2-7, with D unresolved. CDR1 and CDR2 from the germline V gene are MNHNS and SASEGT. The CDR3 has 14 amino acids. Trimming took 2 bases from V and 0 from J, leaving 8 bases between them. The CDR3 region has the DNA TGTGCCAGCAGTGAAACTCAGGTCTCCTACGAGCAGTACTTC. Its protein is CASSETQVSYEQYF.

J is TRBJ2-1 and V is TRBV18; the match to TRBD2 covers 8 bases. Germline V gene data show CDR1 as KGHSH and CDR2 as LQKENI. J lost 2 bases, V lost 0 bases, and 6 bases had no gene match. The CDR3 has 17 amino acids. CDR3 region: CASSPPGTGGPYNEQFF. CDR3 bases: TGTGCCAGCTCACCACCGGGAACGGGAGGGCCCTACAATGAGCAGTTCTTC.

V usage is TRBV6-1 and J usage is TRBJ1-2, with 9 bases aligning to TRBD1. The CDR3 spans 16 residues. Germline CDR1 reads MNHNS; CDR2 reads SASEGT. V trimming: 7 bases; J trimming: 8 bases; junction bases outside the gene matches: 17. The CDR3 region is CASIMGQGGSGTGYTF. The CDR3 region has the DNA TGTGCCAGCATTATGGGACAGGGTGGCTCGGGGACAGGCTACACCTTC.

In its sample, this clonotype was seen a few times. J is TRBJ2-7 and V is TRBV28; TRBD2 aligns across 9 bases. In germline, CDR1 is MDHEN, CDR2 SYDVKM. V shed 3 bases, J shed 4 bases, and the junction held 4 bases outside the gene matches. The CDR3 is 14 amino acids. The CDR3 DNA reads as TGTGCCAGCAGTTTTATAGCGGGAGTTTACGAGCAGTACTTC. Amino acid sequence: CASSFIAGVYEQYF.

The CDR3: CASKDLGYTF. The CDR3 DNA is TGTGCCAGCAAGGACCTTGGCTACACCTTC. V usage is TRBV2 and J usage is TRBJ1-2; no clear D gene. Germline V gives CDR1 SNHLY, CDR2 FYNNEI. The V and J ends lost 7 bases and 7 bases respectively, with 7 bases between them. The CDR3 contains 10 residues.